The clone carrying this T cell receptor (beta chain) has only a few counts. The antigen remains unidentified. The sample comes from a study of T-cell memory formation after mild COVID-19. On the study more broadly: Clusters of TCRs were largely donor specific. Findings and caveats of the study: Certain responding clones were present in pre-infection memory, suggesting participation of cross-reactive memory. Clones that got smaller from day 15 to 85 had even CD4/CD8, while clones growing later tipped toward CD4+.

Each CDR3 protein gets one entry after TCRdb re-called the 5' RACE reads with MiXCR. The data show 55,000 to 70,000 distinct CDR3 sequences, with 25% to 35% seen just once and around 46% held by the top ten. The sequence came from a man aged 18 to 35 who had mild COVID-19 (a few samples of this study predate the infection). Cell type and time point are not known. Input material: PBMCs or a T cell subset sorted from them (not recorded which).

CDR3 protein: CASSQGLGSYEQYV. DNA of the CDR3: TGCGCCAGCAGCCAAGGGCTGGGCTCCTACGAGCAGTACGTC. V gene TRBV4-3 combines with J gene TRBJ2-7; D not resolved. Trimming cost V 1 base and J 0 bases, with 7 bases left between them. This CDR3 contains 14 residues. The V gene's germline CDR1 is LGHNA and CDR2 YSLEER.